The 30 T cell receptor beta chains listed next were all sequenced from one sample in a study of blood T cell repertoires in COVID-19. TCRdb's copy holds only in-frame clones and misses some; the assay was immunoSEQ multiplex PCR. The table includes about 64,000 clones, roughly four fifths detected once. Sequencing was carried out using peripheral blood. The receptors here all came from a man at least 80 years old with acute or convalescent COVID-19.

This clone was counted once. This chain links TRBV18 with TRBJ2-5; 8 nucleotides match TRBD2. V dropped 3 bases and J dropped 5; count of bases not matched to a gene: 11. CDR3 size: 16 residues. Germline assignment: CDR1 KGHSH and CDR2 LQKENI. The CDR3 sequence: CASSPLARGALETQYF. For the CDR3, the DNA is TGTGCCAGCTCACCCCTTGCGCGGGGGGCGCTGGAGACCCAGTACTTC. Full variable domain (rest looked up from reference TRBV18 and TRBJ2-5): NAGVMQNPRHLVRRRGQEARLRCSPMKGHSHVYWYRQLPEEGLKFMVYLQKENIIDESGMPKERFSAEFPKEGPSILRIQQVVRGDSAAYFCASSPLARGALETQYFGPGTRLLVL.

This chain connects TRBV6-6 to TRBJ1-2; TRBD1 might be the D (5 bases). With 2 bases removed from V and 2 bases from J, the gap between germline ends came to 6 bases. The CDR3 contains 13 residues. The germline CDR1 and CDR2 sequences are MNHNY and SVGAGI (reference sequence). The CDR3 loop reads CASSYGGNYGYTF. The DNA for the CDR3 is TGTGCCAGCAGTTACGGGGGGAACTATGGCTACACCTTC.

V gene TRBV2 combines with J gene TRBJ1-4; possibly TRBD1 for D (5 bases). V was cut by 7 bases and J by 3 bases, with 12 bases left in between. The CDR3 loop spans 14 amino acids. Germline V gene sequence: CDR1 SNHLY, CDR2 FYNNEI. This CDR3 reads CASNPQGSNEKLFF. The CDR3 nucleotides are TGTGCCAGCAATCCGCAGGGATCTAATGAAAAACTGTTTTTT. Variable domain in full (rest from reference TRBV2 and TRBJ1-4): EPEVTQTPSHQVTQMGQEVILRCVPISNHLYFYWYRQILGQKVEFLVSFYNNEISEKSEIFDDQFSVERPDGSNFTLKIRSTKLEDSAMYFCASNPQGSNEKLFFGSGTQLSVL.

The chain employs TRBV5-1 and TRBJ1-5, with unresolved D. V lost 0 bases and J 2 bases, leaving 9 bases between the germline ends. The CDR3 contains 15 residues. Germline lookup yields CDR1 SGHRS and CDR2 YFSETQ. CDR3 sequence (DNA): TGCGCCAGCAGCTTGGAACCGGGAGGCAATCAGCCCCAGCATTTT. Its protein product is CASSLEPGGNQPQHF.

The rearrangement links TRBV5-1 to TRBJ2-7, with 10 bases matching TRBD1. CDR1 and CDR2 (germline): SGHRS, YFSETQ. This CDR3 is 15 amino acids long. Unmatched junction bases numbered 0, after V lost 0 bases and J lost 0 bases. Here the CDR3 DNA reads TGCGCCAGCAGCTTGGGGACAGGGGGCTCCTACGAGCAGTACTTC. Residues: CASSLGTGGSYEQYF.

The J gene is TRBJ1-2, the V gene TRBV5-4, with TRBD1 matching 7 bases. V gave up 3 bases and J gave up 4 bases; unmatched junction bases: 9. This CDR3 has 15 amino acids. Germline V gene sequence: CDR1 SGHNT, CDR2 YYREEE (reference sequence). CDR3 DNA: TGTGCCAGCAGCTCCGAGACAGGGTTTGGCTATGGCTACACCTTC. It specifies CASSSETGFGYGYTF.

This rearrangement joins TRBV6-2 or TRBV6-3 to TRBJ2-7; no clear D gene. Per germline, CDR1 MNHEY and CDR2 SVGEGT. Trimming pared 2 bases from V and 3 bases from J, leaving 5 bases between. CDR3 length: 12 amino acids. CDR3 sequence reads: CASSYRGYEQYF. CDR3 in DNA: TGTGCCAGCAGTTACCGAGGCTACGAGCAGTACTTC.

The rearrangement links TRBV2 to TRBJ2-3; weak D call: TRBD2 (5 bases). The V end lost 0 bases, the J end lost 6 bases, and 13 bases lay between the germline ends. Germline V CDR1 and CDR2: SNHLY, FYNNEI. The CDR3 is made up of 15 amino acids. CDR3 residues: CASSEALLRADTQYF. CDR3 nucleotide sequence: TGTGCCAGCAGTGAAGCGCTTTTGAGGGCTGATACGCAGTATTTT.

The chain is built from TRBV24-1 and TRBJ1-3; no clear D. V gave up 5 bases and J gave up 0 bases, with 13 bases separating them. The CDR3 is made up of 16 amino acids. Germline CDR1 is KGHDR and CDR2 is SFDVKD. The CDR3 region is CATSVLSGSSGNTIYF. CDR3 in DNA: TGTGCCACCAGTGTACTTAGCGGGAGCTCTGGAAACACCATATATTTT.

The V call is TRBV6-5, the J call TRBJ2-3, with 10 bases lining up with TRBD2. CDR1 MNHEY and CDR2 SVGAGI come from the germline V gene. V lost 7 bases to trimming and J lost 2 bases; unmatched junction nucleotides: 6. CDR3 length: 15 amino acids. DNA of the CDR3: TGTGCCAGCACTAAAGGACTAGCGGACACAGATACGCAGTATTTT. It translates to CASTKGLADTDTQYF.

The CDR3 DNA reads as TGTGCCAGCAGCCACAAGCGGGTGCAGGGAGCAAAGGTGCCCCAGCATTTT. Protein product: CASSHKRVQGAKVPQHF. The V and J genes are TRBV21-1 and TRBJ1-5. TRBV21-1 is tagged as a pseudogene. The CDR3 runs to 17 residues.

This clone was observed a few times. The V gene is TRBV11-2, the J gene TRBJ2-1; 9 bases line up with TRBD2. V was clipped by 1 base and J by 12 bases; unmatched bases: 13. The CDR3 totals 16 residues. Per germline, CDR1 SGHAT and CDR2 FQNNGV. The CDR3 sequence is CASSLVVSGGPFGQFF. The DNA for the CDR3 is TGTGCCAGCAGCTTAGTGGTTAGCGGGGGCCCTTTTGGGCAGTTCTTC.

CDR3: CASSSATSFNGELFF. CDR3 nucleotide sequence: TGTGCCAGCAGCTCGGCGACTAGTTTTAACGGGGAGCTGTTTTTT. The rearrangement links TRBV7-2 to TRBJ2-2; D is possibly TRBD2 (6 bases). Trimming removed 4 bases from V and 7 bases from J, with 16 bases in between. CDR3 length: 15 residues. Per the germline V gene, CDR1 is SGHTA and CDR2 is FQGNSA.

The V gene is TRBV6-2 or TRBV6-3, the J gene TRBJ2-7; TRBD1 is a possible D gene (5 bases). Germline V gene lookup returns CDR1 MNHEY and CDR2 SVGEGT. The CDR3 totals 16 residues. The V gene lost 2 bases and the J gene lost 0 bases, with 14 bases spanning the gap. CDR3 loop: CASSYGHALSSYEQYF. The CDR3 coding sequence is TGTGCCAGCAGTTACGGACACGCGTTGAGCTCCTACGAGCAGTACTTC.

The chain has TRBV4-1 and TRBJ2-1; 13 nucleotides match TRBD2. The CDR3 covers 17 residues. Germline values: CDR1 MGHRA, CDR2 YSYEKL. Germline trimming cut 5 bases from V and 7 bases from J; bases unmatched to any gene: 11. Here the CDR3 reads CASSTRLAGGRLNEQFF. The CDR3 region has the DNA TGCGCCAGCAGCACACGACTAGCGGGGGGCCGTTTGAATGAGCAGTTCTTC.

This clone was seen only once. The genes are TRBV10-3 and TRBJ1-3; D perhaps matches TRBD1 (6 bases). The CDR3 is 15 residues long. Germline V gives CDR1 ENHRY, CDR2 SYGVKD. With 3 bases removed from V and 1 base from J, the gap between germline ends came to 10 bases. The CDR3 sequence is CAISDPRGSGNTIYF. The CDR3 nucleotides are TGTGCCATCAGTGATCCCAGGGGATCTGGAAACACCATATATTTT.

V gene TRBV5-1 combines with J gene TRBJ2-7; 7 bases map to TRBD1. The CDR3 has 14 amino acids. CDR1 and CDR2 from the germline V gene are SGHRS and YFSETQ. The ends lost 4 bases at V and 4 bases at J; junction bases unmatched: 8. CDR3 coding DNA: TGCGCCAGCAGCGTCAGGACAGGCCAATACGAGCAGTACTTC. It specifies CASSVRTGQYEQYF.

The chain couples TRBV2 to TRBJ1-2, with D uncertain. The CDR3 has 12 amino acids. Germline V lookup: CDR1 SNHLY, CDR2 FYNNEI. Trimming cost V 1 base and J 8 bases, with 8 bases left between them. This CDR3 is CASSEGLAGYTF. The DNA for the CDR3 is TGTGCCAGCAGTGAAGGACTGGCAGGCTACACCTTC. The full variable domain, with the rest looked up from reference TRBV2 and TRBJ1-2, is EPEVTQTPSHQVTQMGQEVILRCVPISNHLYFYWYRQILGQKVEFLVSFYNNEISEKSEIFDDQFSVERPDGSNFTLKIRSTKLEDSAMYFCASSEGLAGYTFGSGTRLTVV.

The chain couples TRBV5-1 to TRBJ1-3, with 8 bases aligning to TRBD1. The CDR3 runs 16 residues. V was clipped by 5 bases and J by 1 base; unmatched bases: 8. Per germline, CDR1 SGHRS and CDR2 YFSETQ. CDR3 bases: TGCGCCAGCAGTCAGGACAGGGTCTCGTCTGGAAACACCATATATTTT. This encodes CASSQDRVSSGNTIYF.

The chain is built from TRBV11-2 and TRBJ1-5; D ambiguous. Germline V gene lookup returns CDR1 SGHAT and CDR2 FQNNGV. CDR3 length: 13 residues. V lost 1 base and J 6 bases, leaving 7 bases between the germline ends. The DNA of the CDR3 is TGTGCCAGCAGCTTAGGCGCTTCTCAGCCCCAGCATTTT. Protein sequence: CASSLGASQPQHF.

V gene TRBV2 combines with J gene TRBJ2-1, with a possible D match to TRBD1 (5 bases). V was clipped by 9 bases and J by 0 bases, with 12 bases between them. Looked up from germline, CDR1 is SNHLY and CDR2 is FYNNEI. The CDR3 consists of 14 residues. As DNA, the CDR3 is TGTGCCAGTTCCAGGGATAGCTCCTACAATGAGCAGTTCTTC. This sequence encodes CASSRDSSYNEQFF.

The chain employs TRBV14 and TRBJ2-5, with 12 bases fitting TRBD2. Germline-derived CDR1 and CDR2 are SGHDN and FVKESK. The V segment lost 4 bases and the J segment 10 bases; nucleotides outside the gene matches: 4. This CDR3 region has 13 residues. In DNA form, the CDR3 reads TGTGCCAGCAGCCCTAGACTAGCGGGGGTCCAGTACTTC. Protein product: CASSPRLAGVQYF.

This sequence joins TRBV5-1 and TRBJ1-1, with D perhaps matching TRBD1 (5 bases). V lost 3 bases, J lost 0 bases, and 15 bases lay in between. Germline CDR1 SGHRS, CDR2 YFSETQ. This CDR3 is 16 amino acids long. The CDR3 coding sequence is TGCGCCAGCAGCTCTTCTCCCCAAGGGGTGAACACTGAAGCTTTCTTT. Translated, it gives CASSSSPQGVNTEAFF.

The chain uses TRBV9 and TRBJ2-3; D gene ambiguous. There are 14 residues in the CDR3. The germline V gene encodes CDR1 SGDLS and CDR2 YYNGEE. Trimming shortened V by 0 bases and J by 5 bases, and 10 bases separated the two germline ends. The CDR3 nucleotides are TGTGCCAGCAGCGTAGTCGTTTCTAAAGATACGCAGTATTTT. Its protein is CASSVVVSKDTQYF.

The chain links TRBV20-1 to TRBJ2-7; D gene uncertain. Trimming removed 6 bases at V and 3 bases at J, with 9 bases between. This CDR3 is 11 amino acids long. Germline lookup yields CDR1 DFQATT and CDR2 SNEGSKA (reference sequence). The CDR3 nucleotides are TGCAGTGCCAGTGACGTCTACGAGCAGTACTTC. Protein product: CSASDVYEQYF.

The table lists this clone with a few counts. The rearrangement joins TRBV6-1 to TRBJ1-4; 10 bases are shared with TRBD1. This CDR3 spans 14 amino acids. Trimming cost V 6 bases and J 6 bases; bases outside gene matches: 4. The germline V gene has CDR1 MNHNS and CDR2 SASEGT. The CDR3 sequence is CASRIGQGDEKLFF. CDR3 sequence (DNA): TGTGCCAGCAGAATCGGACAGGGGGATGAAAAACTGTTTTTT.

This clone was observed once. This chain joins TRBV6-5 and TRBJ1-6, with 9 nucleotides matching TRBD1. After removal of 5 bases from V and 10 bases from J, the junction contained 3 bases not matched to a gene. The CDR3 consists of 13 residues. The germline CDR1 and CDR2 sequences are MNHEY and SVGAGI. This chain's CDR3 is CASSRDRDSPLHF. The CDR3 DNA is TGTGCCAGCAGTAGGGACAGGGACTCACCCCTCCACTTT.

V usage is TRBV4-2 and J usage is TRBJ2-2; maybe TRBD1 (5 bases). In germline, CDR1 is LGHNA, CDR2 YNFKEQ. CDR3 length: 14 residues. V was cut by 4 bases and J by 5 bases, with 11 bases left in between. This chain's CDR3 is CASSRSQGTGELFF. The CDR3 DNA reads TGTGCCAGCAGCCGTTCCCAGGGTACCGGGGAGCTGTTTTTT.

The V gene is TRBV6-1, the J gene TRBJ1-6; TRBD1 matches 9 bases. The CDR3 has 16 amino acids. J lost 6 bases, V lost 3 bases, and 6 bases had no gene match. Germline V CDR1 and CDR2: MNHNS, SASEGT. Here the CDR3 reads CASSEDRGGGNSPLHF. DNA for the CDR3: TGTGCCAGCAGTGAGGACAGGGGCGGAGGTAATTCACCCCTCCACTTT.

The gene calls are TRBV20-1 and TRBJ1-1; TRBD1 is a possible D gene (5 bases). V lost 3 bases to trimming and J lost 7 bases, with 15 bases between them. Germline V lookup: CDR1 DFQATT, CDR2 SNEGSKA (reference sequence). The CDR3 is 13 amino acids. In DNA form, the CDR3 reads TGCAGTGCTAGTAACACCGCGGGGGGTGAAGCTTTCTTT. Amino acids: CSASNTAGGEAFF.